The source of this T cell receptor (beta chain) is a study of blood T cell repertoires in COVID-19. In the study overall: Collection of acute and convalescent COVID-19 samples took place in the United States, Italy and Spain. Nucleic acid was either cDNA or gDNA, and it came from T cells, B-cell-depleted T cells, or PBMCs.

In the study's own analysis: Reference gene primer amplification gave estimated nucleated cell counts. Measured with immunoSEQ multiplex PCR; TCRdb has only the in-frame clones, and not every one. The V and J calls and clone size were taken over from that table, and D and trimming were inferred from the DNA. The table records roughly 120,000 clones, roughly 80% of them present only once. Germline-derived CDR1 and CDR2 are SGHNT and YYREEE (reference sequence). V was trimmed by 0 bases and J by 0 bases, leaving 10 bases between them. The CDR3 length is 15 residues. The chain combines TRBV5-4 with TRBJ2-7; possible D gene TRBD1, 5 bases. Source material: peripheral blood. The TCR was taken from a man in his sixties or seventies with acute or convalescent COVID-19. CDR3 region: CASSLGRQSSYEQYF. The CDR3 coding sequence is TGTGCCAGCAGCTTGGGGCGACAGAGCTCCTACGAGCAGTACTTC. Full variable domain (missing parts from reference TRBV5-4 and TRBJ2-7): ETGVTQSPTHLIKTRGQQVTLRCSSQSGHNTVSWYQQALGQGPQFIFQYYREEENGRGNFPPRFSGLQFPNYSSELNVNALELDDSALYLCASSLGRQSSYEQYFGPGTRLTVT.